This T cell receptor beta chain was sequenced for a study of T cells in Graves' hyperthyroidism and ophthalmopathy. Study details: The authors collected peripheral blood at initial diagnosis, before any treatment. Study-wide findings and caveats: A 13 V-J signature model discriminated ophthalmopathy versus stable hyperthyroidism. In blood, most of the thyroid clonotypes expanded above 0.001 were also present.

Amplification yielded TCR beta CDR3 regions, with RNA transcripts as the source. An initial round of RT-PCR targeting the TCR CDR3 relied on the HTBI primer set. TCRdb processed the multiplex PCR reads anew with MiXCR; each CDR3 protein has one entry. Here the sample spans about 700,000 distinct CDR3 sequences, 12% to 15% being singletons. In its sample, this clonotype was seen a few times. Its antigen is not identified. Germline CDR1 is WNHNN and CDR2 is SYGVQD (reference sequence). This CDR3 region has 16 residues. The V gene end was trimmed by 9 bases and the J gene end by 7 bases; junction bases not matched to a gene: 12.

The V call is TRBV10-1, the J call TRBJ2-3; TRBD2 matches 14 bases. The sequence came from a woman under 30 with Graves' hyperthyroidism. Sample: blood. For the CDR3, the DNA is TGCGCCAGGGCGACTAGCGGGAGGGTGGATAGAAATACGCAGTATTTT. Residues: CARATSGRVDRNTQYF.